These 10 T cell receptor beta chains were sequenced from one sample in a study of shared clonotypes between healthy human individuals. Data came from immunoSEQ multiplex PCR; TCRdb stores just in-frame clones and leaves some out. The sample has around 1,100,000 clones; 70% to 80% are singletons. Sequenced input: memory CD4+ T cells from PBMCs. The subset: CD45RA-negative fraction. The origin of the receptors is a man aged 18 to 30 in good health. Some clones in this sample may be carry-over from other donors' samples.

This chain joins TRBV5-4 and TRBJ2-2; TRBD1 matches 7 bases. Germline trimming cut 4 bases from V and 4 bases from J; bases unmatched to any gene: 10. The CDR3 is 16 amino acids. Germline V gene lookup returns CDR1 SGHNT and CDR2 YYREEE (reference sequence). For the CDR3, the DNA is TGTGCCAGCAGCCCGGGACAGATCTCCGGCACCGGGGAGCTGTTTTTT. It specifies CASSPGQISGTGELFF.

In nucleotides, the CDR3 is TGTGCCAGCAGCTCCAGCGGGAGTCTATCGTACGAGCAGTACTTC. Translating gives CASSSSGSLSYEQYF. The J gene is TRBJ2-7, the V gene TRBV28; 8 bases map to TRBD2. The CDR3 sequence is 15 residues long. J lost 4 bases, V lost 6 bases, and 11 bases had no gene match. Germline V gene data show CDR1 as MDHEN and CDR2 as SYDVKM. The full variable domain, with the rest looked up from reference TRBV28 and TRBJ2-7, is DVKVTQSSRYLVKRTGEKVFLECVQDMDHENMFWYRQDPGLGLRLIYFSYDVKMKEKGDIPEGYSVSREKKERFSLILESASTNQTSMYLCASSSSGSLSYEQYFGPGTRLTVT.

This chain uses TRBV5-8 with TRBJ2-5; TRBD1 might be the D (5 bases). Trimming took off 3 bases at V and 2 bases at J, with 5 bases between the two ends. There are 12 residues in the CDR3. CDR1 and CDR2 (germline): SGHTS, YDEGEE. CDR3: CASSWTQETQYF. The CDR3 nucleotides are TGTGCCAGCAGCTGGACACAAGAGACCCAGTACTTC.

The chain couples TRBV11-2 to TRBJ1-1; D is unclear. Germline CDR1 and CDR2: SGHAT and FQNNGV. The V gene lost 1 base and the J gene lost 3 bases, with 6 bases spanning the gap. The length of the CDR3 is 13 residues. CDR3 amino acids: CASSLAGYTEAFF. Here the CDR3 DNA reads TGTGCCAGCAGCTTAGCGGGATACACTGAAGCTTTCTTT.

CDR3 sequence: CASSQDGFSGNTIYF. In DNA, the CDR3 is TGCGCCAGCAGCCAAGATGGATTCTCTGGAAACACCATATATTTT. The chain couples TRBV4-3 to TRBJ1-3; D unresolved. Trimming pared 0 bases from V and 0 bases from J, leaving 6 bases between. There are 15 residues in the CDR3. Germline CDR1 and CDR2: LGHNA and YSLEER.

The J gene is TRBJ2-5, the V gene TRBV4-1, with D perhaps TRBD2 (5 bases). Germline CDR1 and CDR2: MGHRA and YSYEKL. Trimming pared 1 base from V and 5 bases from J, leaving 17 bases between. The CDR3 consists of 16 residues. The CDR3 here is CASSQALASRGETQYF. CDR3 coding DNA: TGCGCCAGCAGCCAAGCCCTAGCCTCTAGAGGGGAGACCCAGTACTTC.

This chain connects TRBV28 to TRBJ1-4, with 8 bases that match TRBD1. V lost 8 bases and J lost 8; bases outside the gene matches: 4. CDR1 MDHEN and CDR2 SYDVKM come from the germline V gene. This CDR3 is built from 12 residues. The CDR3 here is CASRTGREKLFF. Written as DNA, the CDR3 is TGTGCCAGCCGGACAGGGCGGGAAAAACTGTTTTTT.

This sequence joins TRBV2 and TRBJ2-5; TRBD2 agrees at 12 bases. The junction had 6 bases not matched to a gene; V was cut back by 5 bases and J by 5 bases. CDR1 and CDR2 (germline): SNHLY, FYNNEI. This CDR3 has 15 residues. CDR3 residues: CASSSTSGREETQYF. CDR3 DNA sequence: TGTGCCAGCAGTTCGACTAGCGGGAGAGAGGAGACCCAGTACTTC.

The CDR3 sequence is CASKYEGPSYEQYF. In nucleotides, the CDR3 is TGTGCCAGTAAATATGAGGGGCCCTCCTACGAGCAGTACTTC. This rearrangement joins TRBV19 to TRBJ2-7, with D tentatively TRBD1 or TRBD2 (5 bases each). With 7 bases removed from V and 0 bases from J, the gap between germline ends came to 13 bases. CDR1 and CDR2 (germline): LNHDA, SQIVND (reference sequence). The CDR3 is made up of 14 amino acids. Looking up the rest from reference TRBV19 and TRBJ2-7 gives the full variable domain: DGGITQSPKYLFRKEGQNVTLSCEQNLNHDAMYWYRQDPGQGLRLIYYSQIVNDFQKGDIAEGYSVSREKKESFPLTVTSAQKNPTAFYLCASKYEGPSYEQYFGPGTRLTVT.

V gene TRBV5-1 combines with J gene TRBJ1-1; D is ambiguous. Trimming took 4 bases from V and 5 from J, leaving 15 bases between them. Germline lookup yields CDR1 SGHRS and CDR2 YFSETQ. The CDR3 is 14 amino acids. CDR3 in DNA: TGCGCCAGCAGCCCAACGACGGTACTTACTGAAGCTTTCTTT. The encoded protein is CASSPTTVLTEAFF.